The entry below gives a single T cell receptor (beta chain) sequence along with its context. Antigen: not known. The data belong to a study of early stage breast cancer tumors. About the research overall: Seven or eight ER+/PR+/HER2- tumors were invasive ductal; a few were invasive lobular. Study-wide results and limits: Tumors had roughly 2.5-fold higher T cell density and higher clonality than adjacent normal breast tissue.

Assay: immunoSEQ multiplex PCR; the TCRdb copy retains only in-frame clones and omits some. Of around 13,000 clones listed, approximately 80% are singletons. V lost 11 bases to trimming and J lost 6 bases, with 19 bases between them. The germline V gene has CDR1 MNHNY and CDR2 SVGAGI (reference sequence). The CDR3 totals 13 residues. What was sequenced was normal breast tissue next to the tumor. The origin of this receptor is a person in their fifties with breast cancer. The V gene is TRBV6-6, the J gene TRBJ1-2, with D possibly matching TRBD1 (6 bases). The chain's CDR3 is CAVMPDRIHGYTF. Here the CDR3 DNA reads TGTGCCGTCATGCCGGACAGAATACATGGCTACACCTTC.